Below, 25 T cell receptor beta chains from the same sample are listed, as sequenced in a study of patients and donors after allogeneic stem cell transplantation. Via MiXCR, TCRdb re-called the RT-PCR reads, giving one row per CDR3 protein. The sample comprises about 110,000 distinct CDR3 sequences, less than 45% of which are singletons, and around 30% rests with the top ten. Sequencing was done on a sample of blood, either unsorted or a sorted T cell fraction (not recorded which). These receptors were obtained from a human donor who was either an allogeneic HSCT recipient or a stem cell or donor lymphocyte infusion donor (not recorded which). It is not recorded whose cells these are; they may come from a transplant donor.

The CDR3 loop reads CSAVLNGLAGSSSYNEQFF. As DNA, the CDR3 is TGCAGTGCCGTTCTAAACGGGCTAGCGGGTTCGTCTTCTTACAATGAGCAGTTCTTC. The genes are TRBV20-1 and TRBJ2-1; TRBD2 aligns across 8 bases. Germline CDR1 reads DFQATT; CDR2 reads SNEGSKA (reference sequence). This CDR3 contains 19 residues. V was clipped by 6 bases and J by 4 bases; unmatched bases: 23.

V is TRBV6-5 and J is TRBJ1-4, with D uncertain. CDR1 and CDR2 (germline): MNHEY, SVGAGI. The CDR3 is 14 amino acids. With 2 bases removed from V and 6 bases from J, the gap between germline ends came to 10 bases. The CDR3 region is CASSYLGGDEKLFF. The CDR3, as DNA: TGTGCCAGCAGTTACCTGGGCGGGGATGAAAAACTGTTTTTT.

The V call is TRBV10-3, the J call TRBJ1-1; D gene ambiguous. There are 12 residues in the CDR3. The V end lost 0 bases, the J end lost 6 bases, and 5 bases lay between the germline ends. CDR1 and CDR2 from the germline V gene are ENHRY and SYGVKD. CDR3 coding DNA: TGTGCCATCAGTGAGTCTCCCGCTGAAGCTTTCTTT. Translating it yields CAISESPAEAFF.

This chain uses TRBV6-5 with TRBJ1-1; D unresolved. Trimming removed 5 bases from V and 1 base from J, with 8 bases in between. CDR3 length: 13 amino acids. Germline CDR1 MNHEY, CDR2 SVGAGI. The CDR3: CASSKTENTEAFF. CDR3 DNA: TGTGCCAGCAGTAAGACGGAGAACACTGAAGCTTTCTTT.

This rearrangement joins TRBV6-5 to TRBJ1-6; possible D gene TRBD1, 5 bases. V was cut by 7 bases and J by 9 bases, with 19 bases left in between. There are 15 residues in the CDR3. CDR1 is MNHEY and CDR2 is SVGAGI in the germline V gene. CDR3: CASITPQGGGSPLHF. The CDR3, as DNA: TGTGCCAGCATAACCCCGCAGGGAGGTGGTTCACCCCTCCACTTT.

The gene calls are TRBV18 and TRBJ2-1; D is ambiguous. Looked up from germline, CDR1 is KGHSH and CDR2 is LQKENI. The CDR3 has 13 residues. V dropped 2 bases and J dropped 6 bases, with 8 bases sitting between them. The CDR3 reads CASSPEVVNEQFF. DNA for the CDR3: TGTGCCAGCTCACCAGAGGTGGTCAATGAGCAGTTCTTC.

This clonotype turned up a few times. CDR3 DNA: TGTGCCAGCAGCCAGATCGGGCGGGGTAAGGACACTGAAGCTTTCTTT. It is translated as CASSQIGRGKDTEAFF. The rearrangement uses TRBV4-2 and TRBJ1-1; D call uncertain. The germline gives CDR1 LGHNA, CDR2 YNFKEQ. V lost 3 bases and J lost 3, with 17 bases in between. The CDR3 length is 16 residues.

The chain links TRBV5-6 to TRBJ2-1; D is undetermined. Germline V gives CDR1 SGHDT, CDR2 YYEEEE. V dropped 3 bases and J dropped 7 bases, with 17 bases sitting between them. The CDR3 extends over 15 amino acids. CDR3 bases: TGTGCCAGCAGCTCGACTCGAACCCCTCGGAATGAGCAGTTCTTC. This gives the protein CASSSTRTPRNEQFF.

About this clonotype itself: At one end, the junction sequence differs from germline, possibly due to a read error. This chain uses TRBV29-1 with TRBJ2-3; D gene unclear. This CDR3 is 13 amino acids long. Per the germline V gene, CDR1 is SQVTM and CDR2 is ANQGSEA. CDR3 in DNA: TGCAGCGTATTAGCCCCTACCACAAATACGCAGTATTTT. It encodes CSVLAPTTNTQYF.

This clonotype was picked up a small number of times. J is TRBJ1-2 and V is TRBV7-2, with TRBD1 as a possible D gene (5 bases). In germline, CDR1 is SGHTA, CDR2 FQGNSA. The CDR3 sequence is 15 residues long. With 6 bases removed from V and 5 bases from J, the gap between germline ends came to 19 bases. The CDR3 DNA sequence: TGTGCCAGCAGGAACCCTGGGAGGGGTGGGTATGGCTACACCTTC. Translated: CASRNPGRGGYGYTF.

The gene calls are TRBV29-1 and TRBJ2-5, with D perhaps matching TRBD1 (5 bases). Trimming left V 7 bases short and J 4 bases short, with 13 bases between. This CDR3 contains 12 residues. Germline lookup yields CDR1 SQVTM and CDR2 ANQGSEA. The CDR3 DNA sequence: TGCAGCGCAAGATTGGGGCGAGAGACCCAGTACTTC. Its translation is CSARLGRETQYF.

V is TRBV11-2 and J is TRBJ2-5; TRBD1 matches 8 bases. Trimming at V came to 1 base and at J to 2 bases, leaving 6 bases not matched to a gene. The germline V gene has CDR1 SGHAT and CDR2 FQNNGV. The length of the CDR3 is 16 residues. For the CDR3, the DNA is TGTGCCAGCAGCTTAGGGGGACAGGTTATTCAAGAGACCCAGTACTTC. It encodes CASSLGGQVIQETQYF.

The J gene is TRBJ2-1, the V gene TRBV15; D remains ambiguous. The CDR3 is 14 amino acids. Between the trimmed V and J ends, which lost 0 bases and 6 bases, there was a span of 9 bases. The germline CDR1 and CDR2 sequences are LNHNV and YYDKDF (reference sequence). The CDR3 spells CATSRDKLPNEQFF. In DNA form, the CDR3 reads TGTGCCACCAGCAGAGACAAACTACCCAATGAGCAGTTCTTC.

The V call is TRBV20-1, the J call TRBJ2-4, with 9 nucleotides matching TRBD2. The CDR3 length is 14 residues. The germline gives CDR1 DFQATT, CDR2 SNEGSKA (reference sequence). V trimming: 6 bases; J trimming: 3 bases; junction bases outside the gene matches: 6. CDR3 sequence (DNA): TGCAGTGCGGGTAGCGGGAGTGGCAAAAACATTCAGTACTTC. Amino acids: CSAGSGSGKNIQYF.

DNA for the CDR3: TGTGCCAGCTCACCAAAGGCGCAGCTGAACACTGAAGCTTTCTTT. This codes for CASSPKAQLNTEAFF. The chain has TRBV18 and TRBJ1-1, with D uncertain. This CDR3 spans 15 amino acids. The V and J ends lost 2 bases and 0 bases respectively, with 10 bases between them. Germline CDR1 is KGHSH and CDR2 is LQKENI.

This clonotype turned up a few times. The CDR3 reads CASSARRNSNEKLFF. CDR3 nucleotide sequence: TGTGCCAGCAGCGCCCGACGGAACTCTAATGAAAAACTGTTTTTT. The J gene is TRBJ1-4, the V gene TRBV6-2 or TRBV6-3; D is unresolved. This CDR3 contains 15 residues. Germline V gene sequence: CDR1 MNHEY, CDR2 SVGEGT. Trimming pared 6 bases from V and 3 bases from J, leaving 14 bases between.

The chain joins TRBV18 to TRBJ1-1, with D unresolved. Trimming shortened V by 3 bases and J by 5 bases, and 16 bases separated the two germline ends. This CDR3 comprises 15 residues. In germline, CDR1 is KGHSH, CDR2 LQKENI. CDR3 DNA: TGTGCCAGCTCACCGATACTCCCCGGGAATACTGAAGCTTTCTTT. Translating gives CASSPILPGNTEAFF.

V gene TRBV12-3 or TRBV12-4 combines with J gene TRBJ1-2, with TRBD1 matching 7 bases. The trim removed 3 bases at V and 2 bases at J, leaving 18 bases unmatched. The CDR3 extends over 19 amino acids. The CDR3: CASSFRSVDKGQPNYGYTF. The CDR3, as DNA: TGTGCCAGCAGTTTTCGTTCGGTGGATAAGGGACAGCCAAACTATGGCTACACCTTC.

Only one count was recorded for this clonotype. This CDR3 is CASSFLRAASTDTQYF. As DNA, the CDR3 is TGTGCCAGCAGCTTTCTCCGAGCGGCTAGCACAGATACGCAGTATTTT. The chain combines TRBV7-2 with TRBJ2-3, with D possibly matching TRBD2 (5 bases). The CDR3 is 16 amino acids. The V gene lost 3 bases and the J gene lost 0 bases, with 13 bases spanning the gap. CDR1 is SGHTA, CDR2 FQGNSA, per germline.

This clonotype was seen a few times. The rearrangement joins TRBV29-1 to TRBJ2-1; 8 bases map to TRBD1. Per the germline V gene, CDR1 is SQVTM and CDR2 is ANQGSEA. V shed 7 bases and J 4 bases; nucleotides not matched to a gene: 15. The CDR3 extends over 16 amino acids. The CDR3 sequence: CSASGQGLAWYNEQFF. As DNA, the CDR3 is TGCAGCGCCTCTGGACAGGGTCTAGCTTGGTACAATGAGCAGTTCTTC.

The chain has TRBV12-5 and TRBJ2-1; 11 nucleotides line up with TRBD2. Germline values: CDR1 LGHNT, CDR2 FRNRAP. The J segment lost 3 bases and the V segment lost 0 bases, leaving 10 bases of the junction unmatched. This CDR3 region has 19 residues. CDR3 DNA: TGTGCTAGTGGTTTGGTACCCACTTGGGGACTAGCGGTCTACAATGAGCAGTTCTTC. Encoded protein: CASGLVPTWGLAVYNEQFF.

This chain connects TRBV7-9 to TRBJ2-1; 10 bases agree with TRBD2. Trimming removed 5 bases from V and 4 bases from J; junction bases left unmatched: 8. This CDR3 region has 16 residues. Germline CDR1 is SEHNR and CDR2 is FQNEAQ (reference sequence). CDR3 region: CASSPTSGRAYNEQFF. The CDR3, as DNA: TGTGCCAGCAGCCCCACCAGCGGGAGGGCTTACAATGAGCAGTTCTTC.

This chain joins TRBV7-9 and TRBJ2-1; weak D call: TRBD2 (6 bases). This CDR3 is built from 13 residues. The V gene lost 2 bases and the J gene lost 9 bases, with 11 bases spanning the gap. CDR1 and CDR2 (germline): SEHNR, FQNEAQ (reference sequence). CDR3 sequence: CASSLTGVSEQFF. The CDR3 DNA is TGTGCCAGCAGCTTAACGGGAGTTAGTGAGCAGTTCTTC. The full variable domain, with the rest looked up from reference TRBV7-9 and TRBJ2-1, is DTGVSQNPRHKITKRGQNVTFRCDPISEHNRLYWYRQTLGQGPEFLTYFQNEAQLEKSRLLSDRFSAERPKGSFSTLEIQRTEQGDSAMYLCASSLTGVSEQFFGPGTRLTVL.

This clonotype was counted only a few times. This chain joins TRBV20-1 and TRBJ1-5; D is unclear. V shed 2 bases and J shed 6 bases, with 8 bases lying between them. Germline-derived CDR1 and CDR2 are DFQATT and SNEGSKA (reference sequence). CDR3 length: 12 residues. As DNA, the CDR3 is TGCAGTGCTAGAAGTGGTGCTCAGCCCCAGCATTTT. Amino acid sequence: CSARSGAQPQHF.

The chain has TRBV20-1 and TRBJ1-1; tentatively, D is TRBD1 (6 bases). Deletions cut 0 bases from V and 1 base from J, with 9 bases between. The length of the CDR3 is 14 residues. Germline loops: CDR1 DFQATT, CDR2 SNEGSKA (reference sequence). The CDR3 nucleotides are TGCAGTGCTAGAGATGGGGGGCCGAACACTGAAGCTTTCTTT. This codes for CSARDGGPNTEAFF.